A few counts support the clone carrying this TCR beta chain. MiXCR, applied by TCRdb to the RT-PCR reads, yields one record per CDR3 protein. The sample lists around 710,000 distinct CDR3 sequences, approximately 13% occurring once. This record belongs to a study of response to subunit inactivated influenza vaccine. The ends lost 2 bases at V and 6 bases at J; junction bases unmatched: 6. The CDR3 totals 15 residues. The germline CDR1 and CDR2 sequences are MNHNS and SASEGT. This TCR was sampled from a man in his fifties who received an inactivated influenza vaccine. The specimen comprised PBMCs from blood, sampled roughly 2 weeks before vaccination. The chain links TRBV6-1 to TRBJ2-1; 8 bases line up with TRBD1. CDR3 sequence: CASSEMTGVVNEQFF. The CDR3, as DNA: TGTGCCAGCAGTGAAATGACAGGGGTGGTCAATGAGCAGTTCTTC.